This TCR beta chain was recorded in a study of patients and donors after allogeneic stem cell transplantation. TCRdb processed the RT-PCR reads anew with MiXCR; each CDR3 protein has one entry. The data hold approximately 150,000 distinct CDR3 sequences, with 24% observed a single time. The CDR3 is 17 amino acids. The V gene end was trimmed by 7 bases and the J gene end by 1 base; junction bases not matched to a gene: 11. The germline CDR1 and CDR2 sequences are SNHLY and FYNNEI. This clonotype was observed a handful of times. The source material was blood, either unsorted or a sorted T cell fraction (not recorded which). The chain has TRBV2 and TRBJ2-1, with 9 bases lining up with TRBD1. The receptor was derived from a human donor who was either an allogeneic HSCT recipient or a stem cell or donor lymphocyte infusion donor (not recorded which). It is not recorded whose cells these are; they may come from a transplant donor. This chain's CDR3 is CASTGGDRVLSYNEQFF. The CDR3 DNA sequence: TGTGCCAGCACGGGCGGGGACAGGGTTTTGTCCTACAATGAGCAGTTCTTC.